Detailed here is one T cell receptor beta chain. The CDR3 is 13 residues long. The V gene lost 2 bases and the J gene lost 2 bases, with 5 bases spanning the gap. Germline assignment: CDR1 MGHRA and CDR2 YSYEKL. This entry belongs to a study of blood T cell repertoires in COVID-19. In the study overall: Some COVID-19 samples were acute and others convalescent; all came from the United States, Italy and Spain.

While infection was still active, Seattle patients were enrolled and then followed longitudinally. The protocol was immunoSEQ multiplex PCR, while the TCRdb copy is restricted to in-frame clones and leaves out a portion. The data show over 100,000 clones, 87% seen once. Sequenced sample: peripheral blood. This sequence joins TRBV4-1 and TRBJ2-3; D ambiguous. The receptor was isolated from a woman in her forties or fifties with COVID-19, enrolled during active disease. In DNA form, the CDR3 reads TGCGCCAGCAGCCAAACTCTCACAGATACGCAGTATTTT. This translates into CASSQTLTDTQYF.